Following are 6 T cell receptor beta chains from one sample sequenced in a study of blood T cell repertoires in COVID-19. TCRdb keeps only in-frame clones here, not all; method: immunoSEQ multiplex PCR. The sample records hundreds of thousands of clones, 85% to 90% being singletons. Sequences were obtained from peripheral blood. These receptor sequences come from a woman aged 70-85 years with COVID-19, enrolled during active disease.

A word on this clone: Other DNA sequences of this sample code for an identical CDR3. The rearrangement joins TRBV5-1 to TRBJ1-1; maybe TRBD1 (6 bases). This CDR3 is built from 14 residues. Trimming removed 2 bases from V and 1 base from J, with 9 bases in between. Germline CDR1 reads SGHRS; CDR2 reads YFSETQ. The CDR3 is CASSLDRRNTEAFF. CDR3 sequence (DNA): TGCGCCAGCAGCTTAGACAGGAGGAACACTGAAGCTTTCTTT.

The DNA for the CDR3 is TGCGCCAGCAGTGCAGGCAGGGTTAACACTGAAGCTTTCTTT. Translated, it gives CASSAGRVNTEAFF. The chain carries TRBV10-2 and TRBJ1-1; the D gene is possibly TRBD1 (5 bases). V was cut by 4 bases and J by 2 bases, with 11 bases left in between. The CDR3 has 14 residues. In germline, CDR1 is WSHSY, CDR2 SAAADI.

This chain links TRBV11-2 with TRBJ1-6, with D possibly TRBD1 on 5 matching bases. Germline values: CDR1 SGHAT, CDR2 FQNNGV. The V end was cut by 0 bases, the J end by 7 bases, with 10 bases between. This CDR3 region has 15 residues. CDR3 nucleotides: TGTGCCAGCAGCTTAGACAGGGCTTGGAATTCACCCCTCCACTTT. It is translated as CASSLDRAWNSPLHF.

This clone was recorded once. The chain joins TRBV6-4 to TRBJ1-2, with D possibly matching TRBD1 (5 bases). The V end was cut by 0 bases, the J end by 8 bases, with 16 bases between. CDR1 and CDR2 (germline): MRHNA, SNTAGT. CDR3 length equals 15 residues. CDR3 in DNA: TGTGCCAGCAGTGACTCGGCCCAGGGAAAGGAGGGCTACACCTTC. It yields the protein CASSDSAQGKEGYTF.

The chain recombines TRBV7-8 with TRBJ1-3, with D perhaps matching TRBD1 (5 bases). V lost 3 bases to trimming and J lost 2 bases, with 14 bases between them. CDR1 is SGHVS and CDR2 is FQNEAQ in the germline V gene. There are 16 residues in the CDR3. CDR3 coding DNA: TGTGCCAGCAGCTTGGCGAGCTCAGGGCCTGGAAACACCATATATTTT. Its translation: CASSLASSGPGNTIYF.

The chain uses TRBV4-3 and TRBJ1-6, with TRBD1 matching 7 bases. The trim removed 1 base at V and 7 bases at J, leaving 10 bases unmatched. The CDR3 spans 17 residues. Germline CDR1 is LGHNA and CDR2 is YSLEER. DNA of the CDR3: TGCGCCAGCAGCCAAGCGTCCGCGGGACAGACAAATTCACCCCTCCACTTT. Protein product: CASSQASAGQTNSPLHF.